The 5 T cell receptor beta chains below all came from one sample that was sequenced in a study of cytomegalovirus exposure and HLA in healthy donors (TCRdb year 2017). The library was obtained by the immunoSEQ multiplex PCR assay. The multiplex PCR relied on a mix of 60 forward primers for TCR Vbeta segments and 13 reverse primers for TCR Jbeta segments. TCRdb stores this immuneACCESS table with in-frame sequences only. Part of the clones is absent; in the studies checked, under half of the shortfall reflects unresolved V genes, and no reason is known for the rest. The sample table shows 200,000 to 250,000 clones, and over 65% are seen once. Together, the top ten hold around 2.9% of the sample. The sample taken for sequencing was PBMCs. These receptors were collected from an older woman in good health and CMV-seropositive.

The sample holds a few counts of this clone. CDR3 nucleotide sequence: TGTGCCAGTAGTTCCTCCGGGGGAATCTACTACTATGGCTACACCTTC. As protein: CASSSSGGIYYYGYTF. This sequence joins TRBV19 and TRBJ1-2; D perhaps matches TRBD1 (5 bases). Trimming took off 5 bases at V and 3 bases at J, with 19 bases between the two ends. CDR1 and CDR2 (germline): LNHDA, SQIVND (reference sequence). The CDR3 sequence is 16 residues long.

This chain uses TRBV18 with TRBJ1-1, with D unclear. Per germline, CDR1 KGHSH and CDR2 LQKENI. Trimming took 3 bases from V and 8 from J, leaving 16 bases between them. The CDR3 has 14 residues. The CDR3 DNA sequence: TGTGCCAGCTCACCCTACCAACAGCACTTGGAAGCTTTCTTT. It specifies CASSPYQQHLEAFF.

V usage is TRBV5-1 and J usage is TRBJ2-7, with D perhaps matching TRBD1 (5 bases). V gave up 2 bases and J gave up 6 bases, with 12 bases separating them. Germline V CDR1 and CDR2: SGHRS, YFSETQ. The CDR3 consists of 13 residues. The CDR3 loop is CASSFIKGSEQYF. The CDR3 coding sequence is TGCGCCAGCAGCTTCATAAAGGGGTCCGAGCAGTACTTC.

The V call is TRBV5-5, the J call TRBJ2-5; D possibly corresponds to TRBD1 (6 bases). V dropped 1 base and J dropped 5 bases, with 12 bases sitting between them. The CDR3 length is 14 residues. CDR1 and CDR2 (germline): SGHKS, YYEKEE (reference sequence). CDR3 coding DNA: TGTGCCAGCAGCTTGAGTACCGGACAGGAGACCCAGTACTTC. The encoded protein is CASSLSTGQETQYF.

This chain joins TRBV4-3 and TRBJ2-2; TRBD2 matches 12 bases. This CDR3 comprises 17 residues. V lost 6 bases and J lost 7; bases outside the gene matches: 12. Germline-derived CDR1 and CDR2 are LGHNA and YSLEER. The CDR3 region is CASSSSLAGGPGGELFF. CDR3 in DNA: TGCGCCAGCAGTTCTAGCCTAGCGGGGGGGCCGGGCGGGGAGCTGTTTTTT.